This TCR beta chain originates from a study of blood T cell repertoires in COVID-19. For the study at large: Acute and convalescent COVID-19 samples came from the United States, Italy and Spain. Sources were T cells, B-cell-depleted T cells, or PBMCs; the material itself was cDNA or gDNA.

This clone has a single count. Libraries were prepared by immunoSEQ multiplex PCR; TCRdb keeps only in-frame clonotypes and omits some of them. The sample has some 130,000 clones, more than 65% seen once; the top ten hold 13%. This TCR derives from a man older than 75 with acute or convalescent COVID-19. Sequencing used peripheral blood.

CDR3 loop: CASSLSTTGKEAFF. CDR3 sequence (DNA): TGTGCCAGCAGTTTATCTACGACAGGGAAAGAAGCTTTCTTT. The V and J genes are TRBV28 and TRBJ1-1, with 7 nucleotides matching TRBD1. This CDR3 has 14 residues. V shed 1 base, J shed 8 bases, and the junction held 7 bases outside the gene matches. The V gene's germline CDR1 is MDHEN and CDR2 SYDVKM.